A selection of T cell receptor beta chains follows, all from one sample in a study of blood T cell repertoires in COVID-19. The protocol was immunoSEQ multiplex PCR, while the TCRdb copy is restricted to in-frame clones and leaves out a portion. The sample consists of about 130,000 clones, almost 85% of them appearing once. Material for sequencing was peripheral blood. These receptors came from a human donor in a cohort sampled during active COVID-19. Each CDR3 is given with its conserved first and last residue. Each record gives: clone size, D gene, V gene, J gene, CDR3 DNA, CDR3 protein. D genes are given only for firm matches. Part of the rows lack a size; the others show once, few, many or a class for expanded clones.

clone size: NA; D gene: NA; V gene: TRBV27; J gene: TRBJ2-1; CDR3 DNA: TGTGCCAGCAGTTTAGCAGGGAATGAGCAGTTCTTC; CDR3 protein: CASSLAGNEQFF
clone size: NA; D gene: NA; V gene: TRBV5-3; J gene: TRBJ1-5; CDR3 DNA: TGTGCCAGAAGACAGGGCCAACGTCAGCCCCAGCATTTT; CDR3 protein: CARRQGQRQPQHF
clone size: NA; D gene: TRBD2; V gene: TRBV6-5; J gene: TRBJ2-2; CDR3 DNA: TGTGCCAGCAGTTATGGCGGGGGGTCCGGGGAGCTGTTTTTT; CDR3 protein: CASSYGGGSGELFF
clone size: NA; D gene: NA; V gene: TRBV30; J gene: TRBJ1-2; CDR3 DNA: TGTGCCTGGAGTGTAGCTTACTCCTCGGCAGGGATCTATGGCTACACCTTC; CDR3 protein: CAWSVAYSSAGIYGYTF
clone size: NA; D gene: TRBD1; V gene: TRBV14; J gene: TRBJ1-1; CDR3 DNA: TGTGCCAGCAGCCAACTACCGGGACAGGGGACTGAAGCTTTCTTT; CDR3 protein: CASSQLPGQGTEAFF
clone size: NA; D gene: NA; V gene: TRBV19; J gene: TRBJ2-2; CDR3 DNA: TGTGCCAGTAGTATAGGGGCAGGAACCGGGGAGCTGTTTTTT; CDR3 protein: CASSIGAGTGELFF
clone size: NA; D gene: NA; V gene: TRBV2; J gene: TRBJ2-6; CDR3 DNA: TGTGCCAGCAGTAAACAGCGGTCTGGGGCCAACGTCCTGACTTTC; CDR3 protein: CASSKQRSGANVLTF
clone size: NA; D gene: NA; V gene: TRBV24-1; J gene: TRBJ1-2; CDR3 DNA: TGTGCCACCAGTGTTGGGCCGGACTATGGCTACACCTTC; CDR3 protein: CATSVGPDYGYTF
clone size: once; D gene: TRBD2; V gene: TRBV18; J gene: TRBJ2-2; CDR3 DNA: TGTGCCAGCTCAGGGGAGACTAGCGGGGGCGCGAACTCGAACACCGGGGAGCTGTTTTTT; CDR3 protein: CASSGETSGGANSNTGELFF
clone size: NA; D gene: NA; V gene: TRBV30; J gene: TRBJ1-5; CDR3 DNA: TGTGCCTGGAGTGTAAAGCCCAGCAATCAGCCCCAGCATTTT; CDR3 protein: CAWSVKPSNQPQHF
clone size: NA; D gene: NA; V gene: TRBV19; J gene: TRBJ1-1; CDR3 DNA: TGTGCCAGTAGTGCTCCCTCCGGGAGGCTGCGCACTGAAGCTTTCTTT; CDR3 protein: CASSAPSGRLRTEAFF
clone size: NA; D gene: TRBD1; V gene: TRBV6-5; J gene: TRBJ2-5; CDR3 DNA: TGTGCCAGCAGTTACTACGACAGGGGATCAGAGACCCAGTACTTC; CDR3 protein: CASSYYDRGSETQYF
clone size: NA; D gene: TRBD1; V gene: TRBV5-1; J gene: TRBJ1-2; CDR3 DNA: TGCGCCAGCAGCCCTGACAGGGGTTGGTATGGCTACACCTTC; CDR3 protein: CASSPDRGWYGYTF
clone size: NA; D gene: TRBD1; V gene: TRBV3-1/TRBV3-2; J gene: TRBJ1-2; CDR3 DNA: TGTGCCAGCAGCCAAACCCATAGGGGGCTGGTGAGTGGCTACACCTTC; CDR3 protein: CASSQTHRGLVSGYTF
clone size: NA; D gene: TRBD2; V gene: TRBV30; J gene: TRBJ2-1; CDR3 DNA: TGTGCCTGGCCCTCGGGACTAGCGAGAGACAATGAGCAGTTCTTC; CDR3 protein: CAWPSGLARDNEQFF
clone size: NA; D gene: TRBD1; V gene: TRBV11-2; J gene: TRBJ1-3; CDR3 DNA: TGTGCCAGCAGCTTTGCCAGGGGGCAGGGCACCATATATTTT; CDR3 protein: CASSFARGQGTIYF
clone size: NA; D gene: NA; V gene: TRBV25-1; J gene: TRBJ1-6; CDR3 DNA: TGTGCCAGCAGTGACTATGCAGGGAATAATTCACCCCTCCACTTT; CDR3 protein: CASSDYAGNNSPLHF
clone size: NA; D gene: NA; V gene: TRBV15; J gene: TRBJ2-3; CDR3 DNA: TGTGCCACCAGCAGAGGGGCATTCACAGATACGCAGTATTTT; CDR3 protein: CATSRGAFTDTQYF
clone size: NA; D gene: NA; V gene: TRBV6-5; J gene: TRBJ1-4; CDR3 DNA: TGTGCCAGCAGTCAGTGGTCAACTAATGAAAAACTGTTTTTT; CDR3 protein: CASSQWSTNEKLFF
clone size: NA; D gene: NA; V gene: TRBV5-4; J gene: TRBJ1-2; CDR3 DNA: TGTGCCAGCAGCTCCCCGGTACAGACTAACTATGGCTACACCTTC; CDR3 protein: CASSSPVQTNYGYTF
clone size: NA; D gene: NA; V gene: TRBV18; J gene: TRBJ2-1; CDR3 DNA: TGTGCCAGCTCACCGCTAGCCCCTAGCTCCTACAATGAGCAGTTCTTC; CDR3 protein: CASSPLAPSSYNEQFF
clone size: NA; D gene: TRBD2; V gene: TRBV7-9; J gene: TRBJ2-2; CDR3 DNA: TGTGCCAGCAGCCCGGGACTAGCGGGCGCGAACACCGGGGAGCTGTTTTTT; CDR3 protein: CASSPGLAGANTGELFF
clone size: NA; D gene: NA; V gene: TRBV15; J gene: TRBJ2-3; CDR3 DNA: TGTGCCACCAGCAGAGACGCCTACCCTATGGGCACAGATACGCAGTATTTT; CDR3 protein: CATSRDAYPMGTDTQYF
clone size: NA; D gene: TRBD2; V gene: TRBV6-5; J gene: TRBJ2-1; CDR3 DNA: TGTGCCAGCAGTTCCCCTAGCGGGGTCCTAGACAATGAGCAGTTCTTC; CDR3 protein: CASSSPSGVLDNEQFF
clone size: NA; D gene: NA; V gene: TRBV2; J gene: TRBJ1-2; CDR3 DNA: TGTGCCAGCAGCGGAGGCGGCTACACCTTC; CDR3 protein: CASSGGGYTF
clone size: NA; D gene: NA; V gene: TRBV4-1; J gene: TRBJ2-7; CDR3 DNA: TGCGCCAGCAGCCAGTCCGCCTGGGCCGCAAGCTCCTACGAGCAGTACTTC; CDR3 protein: CASSQSAWAASSYEQYF
clone size: NA; D gene: TRBD1; V gene: TRBV19; J gene: TRBJ1-5; CDR3 DNA: TGTGCCAGTAGTCAGGGGGTCCCAGGCAATCAGCCCCAGCATTTT; CDR3 protein: CASSQGVPGNQPQHF
clone size: NA; D gene: TRBD2; V gene: TRBV18; J gene: TRBJ2-1; CDR3 DNA: TGTGCCAGCTCACCAGGGGGGGTCCTAGCGTCGAGCTCCTACAATGAGCAGTTCTTC; CDR3 protein: CASSPGGVLASSSYNEQFF
clone size: NA; D gene: NA; V gene: TRBV21-1; J gene: TRBJ1-1; CDR3 DNA: TGTGCCAGCAGCAAGGAAGGCGGACAGCTACCAGTGAAAGCTTTCTTT; CDR3 protein: CASSKEGGQLPVKAFF
clone size: NA; D gene: NA; V gene: TRBV18; J gene: TRBJ1-1; CDR3 DNA: TGTGCCAGCTCACCACTTAGGACAGACACTGAAGCTTTCTTT; CDR3 protein: CASSPLRTDTEAFF
clone size: few; D gene: NA; V gene: TRBV3-1/TRBV3-2; J gene: TRBJ1-1; CDR3 DNA: TGTGCCAGCAGCCGAGGGGGGAACACTGAAGCTTTCTTT; CDR3 protein: CASSRGGNTEAFF
clone size: NA; D gene: TRBD1; V gene: TRBV5-1; J gene: TRBJ2-3; CDR3 DNA: TGCGCCAGCAGCCCCTGGGACAGGGCCACAGATACGCAGTATTTT; CDR3 protein: CASSPWDRATDTQYF
clone size: few; D gene: TRBD1; V gene: TRBV5-6; J gene: TRBJ2-2; CDR3 DNA: TGTGCCAGCAGGGGGACAGGGACGAACACCGGGGAGCTGTTTTTT; CDR3 protein: CASRGTGTNTGELFF
clone size: NA; D gene: NA; V gene: TRBV7-9; J gene: TRBJ1-1; CDR3 DNA: TGTGCCAGCAGTCTTCCAGGGGCGGACACTGAAGCCTTCTTT; CDR3 protein: CASSLPGADTEAFF
clone size: NA; D gene: TRBD1; V gene: TRBV3-1/TRBV3-2; J gene: TRBJ2-7; CDR3 DNA: TGTGCCAGCAGCCAAGAGAGGACAGGGGGCGCACGGTACTTC; CDR3 protein: CASSQERTGGARYF
clone size: once; D gene: NA; V gene: TRBV28; J gene: TRBJ2-4; CDR3 DNA: TGTGCCAGCAGTAGCAGGCACGGGGCGGGGAACATTCAGTACTTC; CDR3 protein: CASSSRHGAGNIQYF
clone size: NA; D gene: TRBD1; V gene: TRBV4-1; J gene: TRBJ2-1; CDR3 DNA: TGCGCCAGCAGCCAAGTACAGGGGTACAATGAGCAGTTCTTC; CDR3 protein: CASSQVQGYNEQFF
clone size: NA; D gene: TRBD1; V gene: TRBV19; J gene: TRBJ1-5; CDR3 DNA: TGTGCCAGTAGTACCGGACAGGGTAATCAGCCCCAGCATTTT; CDR3 protein: CASSTGQGNQPQHF
clone size: NA; D gene: TRBD1; V gene: TRBV12-5; J gene: TRBJ2-5; CDR3 DNA: TGTGCTAGTGGTTTGGGGACAGGCCAAGAGACCCAGTACTTC; CDR3 protein: CASGLGTGQETQYF
clone size: once; D gene: TRBD1; V gene: TRBV7-2; J gene: TRBJ1-2; CDR3 DNA: TGTGCCAGCAGCTTGGACAGGGGGCCCTATGGCTACACCTTC; CDR3 protein: CASSLDRGPYGYTF
clone size: few; D gene: NA; V gene: TRBV5-1; J gene: TRBJ2-3; CDR3 DNA: TGCGCCAGCAGCTTGGCCGGGACAAACACAGATACGCAGTATTTT; CDR3 protein: CASSLAGTNTDTQYF
clone size: NA; D gene: NA; V gene: TRBV9; J gene: TRBJ1-2; CDR3 DNA: TGTGCCAGCAGCGTAGGCCAGGCTCGCTATGGCTACACCTTC; CDR3 protein: CASSVGQARYGYTF
clone size: NA; D gene: TRBD2; V gene: TRBV6-1; J gene: TRBJ2-7; CDR3 DNA: TGTGCCAGCAGTGAAGGGCTAGCGGTCTACGAGCAGTACTTC; CDR3 protein: CASSEGLAVYEQYF
clone size: NA; D gene: NA; V gene: TRBV2; J gene: TRBJ1-5; CDR3 DNA: TGTGCCAGCAGTCGACAGTTAAGCAATCAGCCCCAGCATTTT; CDR3 protein: CASSRQLSNQPQHF
clone size: NA; D gene: NA; V gene: TRBV7-8; J gene: TRBJ2-5; CDR3 DNA: TGTGCCAGCAGCTTAACCCTAGCTGCAGTGTACCAAGAGACCCAGTACTTC; CDR3 protein: CASSLTLAAVYQETQYF
clone size: NA; D gene: NA; V gene: TRBV2; J gene: TRBJ1-2; CDR3 DNA: TGTGCCAGTAATACAGGGTACGGCTACACCTTC; CDR3 protein: CASNTGYGYTF
clone size: NA; D gene: TRBD1; V gene: TRBV7-8; J gene: TRBJ1-6; CDR3 DNA: TGTGCCAGCACCAGACAGGGGCGAGCCCGCAATAATTCACCCCTCCACTTT; CDR3 protein: CASTRQGRARNNSPLHF
clone size: NA; D gene: NA; V gene: TRBV5-4; J gene: TRBJ2-6; CDR3 DNA: TGTGCCAGCGGGGGGACTGTCCCCTCTGGGGCCAACGTCCTGACTTTC; CDR3 protein: CASGGTVPSGANVLTF
clone size: once; D gene: TRBD2; V gene: TRBV2; J gene: TRBJ2-3; CDR3 DNA: TGTGCCAGCACGGGACTAGCGGGGGCCGTTGGAGATACGCAGTATTTT; CDR3 protein: CASTGLAGAVGDTQYF
clone size: NA; D gene: TRBD1; V gene: TRBV5-1; J gene: TRBJ1-4; CDR3 DNA: TGCGCCAGCAGCCTTCGGACAGGGGGTATGGAAAAACTGTTTTTT; CDR3 protein: CASSLRTGGMEKLFF
clone size: NA; D gene: TRBD2; V gene: TRBV5-4; J gene: TRBJ2-3; CDR3 DNA: TGTGCCAGCAGCTTCCCCGGTCGGGAGGGCACAGATACGCAGTATTTT; CDR3 protein: CASSFPGREGTDTQYF
clone size: NA; D gene: NA; V gene: TRBV19; J gene: TRBJ2-7; CDR3 DNA: TGTGCCAGTAGTTTGGTGGGTCTAGTTCGCGAGCAGTACTTC; CDR3 protein: CASSLVGLVREQYF